Listed below are T cell receptor beta chains from one sample, sequenced in a study of T cell responses to AZD1222 COVID-19 vaccine. Profiled with immunoSEQ multiplex PCR; TCRdb holds only in-frame clones, not every one. The sample has roughly 100,000 clones, roughly 89% seen once; the top ten hold under 50%. The sample here was peripheral blood, taken on day 0 of AZD1222 vaccination. All receptors come from an adult in good health. The CDR3 runs from the conserved cysteine through the conserved F or W. Fields, in order: D gene, J gene, clone size, V gene, CDR3 protein, CDR3 DNA. The D gene is left open where the match is weak. The size entry is marked missing in some rows and otherwise reads once, few, many or a size class.

D: -
J: TRBJ2-3
size: -
V: TRBV6-1
CDR3: CASSVSWRQYTDTQYF
DNA: TGTGCCAGCAGTGTAAGCTGGAGGCAGTACACAGATACGCAGTATTTT

D: TRBD2
J: TRBJ2-1
size: -
V: TRBV5-6
CDR3: CASSLSSIGGGVDEQFF
DNA: TGTGCCAGCAGCTTGAGTTCTATCGGGGGAGGGGTCGATGAGCAGTTCTTC

D: -
J: TRBJ1-1
size: -
V: TRBV7-3
CDR3: CASSLRLNTEAFF
DNA: TGTGCCAGCAGCTTAAGGTTGAACACTGAAGCTTTCTTT

D: -
J: TRBJ2-7
size: -
V: TRBV5-1
CDR3: CASSLWGSDEQYF
DNA: TGCGCCAGCAGCTTGTGGGGCTCGGACGAGCAGTACTTC

D: TRBD1
J: TRBJ2-3
size: -
V: TRBV30
CDR3: CAWGQGASTDTQYF
DNA: TGTGCCTGGGGACAGGGGGCCAGCACAGATACGCAGTATTTT

D: -
J: TRBJ1-2
size: -
V: TRBV12-3/TRBV12-4
CDR3: CASSADSTYGYTF
DNA: TGTGCCAGCAGTGCGGACAGCACCTATGGCTACACCTTC

D: -
J: TRBJ1-5
size: -
V: TRBV19
CDR3: CASSAQGGNQPQHF
DNA: TGTGCCAGTAGCGCCCAGGGCGGCAATCAGCCCCAGCATTTT

D: TRBD2
J: TRBJ2-1
size: -
V: TRBV7-8
CDR3: CASSSLGLAGDEQFF
DNA: TGTGCCAGCAGCTCCTTGGGACTAGCGGGAGATGAGCAGTTCTTC

D: -
J: TRBJ2-7
size: -
V: TRBV10-3
CDR3: CAISEAYEQYF
DNA: TGTGCCATCAGTGAGGCCTACGAGCAGTACTTC

D: TRBD2
J: TRBJ2-7
size: -
V: TRBV5-1
CDR3: CASRPGLAGGDSYEQYF
DNA: TGCGCCAGCAGACCGGGACTAGCGGGGGGAGACTCCTACGAGCAGTACTTC

D: TRBD1
J: TRBJ2-7
size: -
V: TRBV2
CDR3: CASSGTGGSYEQYF
DNA: TGTGCCAGCAGTGGGACAGGGGGCTCTTACGAGCAGTACTTC

D: -
J: TRBJ2-1
size: -
V: TRBV7-2
CDR3: CASDPLGIGSAYNEQFF
DNA: TGTGCCAGCGACCCCTTAGGGATAGGGAGTGCCTACAATGAGCAGTTCTTC

D: -
J: TRBJ1-1
size: -
V: TRBV19
CDR3: CASNGRNTEAFF
DNA: TGTGCCAGTAACGGGAGGAACACTGAAGCTTTCTTT

D: -
J: TRBJ2-2
size: few
V: TRBV5-4
CDR3: CASSLLYTGELFF
DNA: TGTGCCAGCAGCTTGCTGTACACCGGGGAGCTGTTTTTT

D: TRBD2
J: TRBJ2-1
size: -
V: TRBV15
CDR3: CATSTTPSSGSINEQFF
DNA: TGTGCCACCAGCACTACCCCATCTAGCGGGAGTATCAATGAGCAGTTCTTC

D: -
J: TRBJ2-7
size: once
V: TRBV5-6
CDR3: CASSLTGSEQYF
DNA: TGTGCCAGCAGCCTAACAGGTTCCGAGCAGTACTTC

D: TRBD1
J: TRBJ2-1
size: -
V: TRBV9
CDR3: CASSAGQYNEQFF
DNA: TGTGCCAGCAGCGCGGGACAGTACAATGAGCAGTTCTTC

D: -
J: TRBJ2-7
size: -
V: TRBV18
CDR3: CASSQGAAYEQYF
DNA: TGTGCCAGCTCCCAAGGTGCTGCCTACGAGCAGTACTTC

D: -
J: TRBJ2-2
size: -
V: TRBV2
CDR3: CASSERGTNTGELFF
DNA: TGTGCCAGCAGTGAACGCGGGACAAACACCGGGGAGCTGTTTTTT

D: -
J: TRBJ1-5
size: -
V: TRBV27
CDR3: CASRPWGGSNQPQHF
DNA: TGTGCCAGCAGACCCTGGGGGGGTAGCAATCAGCCCCAGCATTTT

D: -
J: TRBJ1-6
size: -
V: TRBV6-6
CDR3: CASSPRGAPYNSPLHF
DNA: TGTGCCAGCAGTCCGCGGGGGGCCCCCTATAATTCACCCCTCCACTTT

D: -
J: TRBJ2-7
size: -
V: TRBV28
CDR3: CASSRGTTYEQYF
DNA: TGTGCCAGCAGCCGAGGCACGACCTACGAGCAGTACTTC

D: TRBD2
J: TRBJ2-1
size: -
V: TRBV15
CDR3: CATARAGVTYNEQFF
DNA: TGTGCCACCGCACGGGCGGGAGTCACCTACAATGAGCAGTTCTTC

D: -
J: TRBJ2-3
size: -
V: TRBV4-3
CDR3: CASSRSSTDTQYF
DNA: TGCGCCAGCAGCCGGAGTAGCACAGATACGCAGTATTTT

D: -
J: TRBJ2-3
size: -
V: TRBV21-1
CDR3: CASLQDPNHTDTQYF
DNA: TGTGCCAGTCTGCAGGACCCGAACCACACAGATACGCAGTATTTT

D: -
J: TRBJ2-1
size: -
V: TRBV6-5
CDR3: CASSYSMSTGEFF
DNA: TGTGCCAGCAGTTACTCGATGTCGACAGGAGAGTTCTTC

D: -
J: TRBJ2-5
size: -
V: TRBV11-1
CDR3: CASSSRNQETQYF
DNA: TGTGCCAGCAGCTCCCGAAACCAAGAGACCCAGTACTTC

D: -
J: TRBJ2-7
size: once
V: TRBV5-6
CDR3: CASSAVGIYEQYF
DNA: TGTGCCAGCAGTGCGGTGGGGATCTACGAGCAGTACTTC

D: -
J: TRBJ2-2
size: -
V: TRBV7-2
CDR3: CASSLTGDPNTGELFF
DNA: TGTGCCAGCAGCTTAACGGGAGACCCAAACACCGGGGAGCTGTTTTTT

D: -
J: TRBJ1-1
size: -
V: TRBV13
CDR3: CASSVGGGNTEAFF
DNA: TGTGCCAGCAGCGTCGGTGGAGGGAACACTGAAGCTTTCTTT

D: TRBD1
J: TRBJ2-2
size: -
V: TRBV7-6
CDR3: CASSPQGAPLTGELFF
DNA: TGTGCCAGCAGCCCGCAGGGGGCCCCTTTGACCGGGGAGCTGTTTTTT

D: -
J: TRBJ2-5
size: -
V: TRBV3-1/TRBV3-2
CDR3: CASSRGVFGGEQLETQYF
DNA: TGTGCCAGCAGCCGGGGTGTGTTTGGGGGCGAGCAGTTAGAGACCCAGTACTTC

D: -
J: TRBJ2-2
size: -
V: TRBV28
CDR3: CASRGYTLGELFF
DNA: TGTGCCAGCCGGGGGTATACGTTGGGGGAGCTGTTTTTT

D: -
J: TRBJ2-7
size: -
V: TRBV3-1/TRBV3-2
CDR3: CASSQDGGNSYEQYF
DNA: TGTGCCAGCAGCCAAGATGGAGGGAACTCCTACGAGCAGTACTTC

D: -
J: TRBJ1-1
size: once
V: TRBV7-3
CDR3: CASSLTFETEAFF
DNA: TGTGCCAGCAGCTTAACGTTCGAAACTGAAGCTTTCTTT

D: TRBD1
J: TRBJ1-2
size: -
V: TRBV7-9
CDR3: CASSPTIAGTGPNYGYTF
DNA: TGTGCCAGCAGCCCAACCATAGCCGGGACAGGACCGAACTATGGCTACACCTTC

D: -
J: TRBJ2-3
size: -
V: TRBV19
CDR3: CASSLPAGLDTQYF
DNA: TGTGCCAGTAGTTTGCCCGCTGGATTGGATACGCAGTATTTT

D: -
J: TRBJ2-7
size: -
V: TRBV18
CDR3: CASSPSDYEQYF
DNA: TGTGCCAGCTCACCATCAGACTACGAGCAGTACTTC

D: -
J: TRBJ2-2
size: -
V: TRBV5-1
CDR3: CASSHVYQDTGELFF
DNA: TGCGCCAGCTCCCACGTCTATCAGGACACCGGGGAGCTGTTTTTT

D: -
J: TRBJ1-3
size: -
V: TRBV28
CDR3: CASSLSSGNTIYF
DNA: TGTGCCAGCAGTTTGAGCTCTGGAAACACCATATATTTT

D: TRBD1
J: TRBJ2-7
size: -
V: TRBV30
CDR3: CACTGATYEQYF
DNA: TGTGCCTGTACAGGGGCAACCTACGAGCAGTACTTC

D: -
J: TRBJ2-5
size: -
V: TRBV3-1/TRBV3-2
CDR3: CASSLNTQETQYF
DNA: TGTGCCAGCAGCCTAAATACGCAAGAGACCCAGTACTTC

D: -
J: TRBJ1-1
size: -
V: TRBV7-8
CDR3: CASSLAVGVNTEAFF
DNA: TGTGCCAGCAGCTTAGCGGTAGGCGTGAACACTGAAGCTTTCTTT

D: -
J: TRBJ1-2
size: -
V: TRBV18
CDR3: CASSQGVENYGYTF
DNA: TGTGCCAGCTCACAGGGAGTGGAGAACTATGGCTACACCTTC

D: -
J: TRBJ2-1
size: -
V: TRBV12-5
CDR3: CASGLAPVVATHNEQFF
DNA: TGTGCTAGTGGTTTGGCCCCGGTGGTAGCGACCCACAATGAGCAGTTCTTC

D: TRBD1
J: TRBJ2-1
size: once
V: TRBV13
CDR3: CATGTAGEQFF
DNA: TGTGCCACTGGGACAGCAGGTGAGCAGTTCTTC

D: -
J: TRBJ1-5
size: -
V: TRBV15
CDR3: CATSRDVGGDQPQHF
DNA: TGTGCCACCAGCAGAGACGTTGGGGGGGATCAGCCCCAGCATTTT

D: -
J: TRBJ2-1
size: -
V: TRBV7-3
CDR3: CASSLGGIRIYEQFF
DNA: TGTGCCAGCAGCTTAGGGGGTATTAGAATCTATGAGCAGTTCTTC

D: TRBD1
J: TRBJ1-6
size: -
V: TRBV15
CDR3: CATSTRQGNSPLHF
DNA: TGTGCCACCAGCACCAGACAGGGTAATTCACCCCTCCACTTT

D: TRBD1
J: TRBJ2-1
size: -
V: TRBV19
CDR3: CASNTGVNEQFF
DNA: TGTGCCAGTAATACAGGGGTAAATGAGCAGTTCTTC

D: TRBD1
J: TRBJ2-7
size: few
V: TRBV30
CDR3: CAWSVPGTGGYEQYF
DNA: TGTGCCTGGAGTGTGCCCGGGACAGGCGGCTACGAGCAGTACTTC

D: TRBD1
J: TRBJ1-2
size: -
V: TRBV18
CDR3: CASSPQGADYGYTF
DNA: TGTGCCAGCTCACCGCAGGGGGCTGACTATGGCTACACCTTC